The 14 T cell receptor beta chains below all came from one sample that was sequenced in a study of CD8 T cells in ankylosing spondylitis. Findings and limits, study-wide: Seemingly characteristic of ankylosing spondylitis blood was a TCR beta motif consisting of about 8 highly homologous variants.

TCRdb analysed the 5' RACE reads with MiXCR anew, one entry per CDR3 protein. This repertoire shows about 390,000 distinct CDR3 sequences, about a fifth found once; its top ten account for about 17%. No antigen has been identified for these receptors. Sample: blood, either unsorted or a sorted T cell fraction (not recorded which). These receptors all stem from a male donor with ankylosing spondylitis.

This clonotype was counted a few times. The CDR3: CASSLRELRGQETQYF. The CDR3 DNA sequence: TGCGCCAGCAGCTTGCGCGAACTGCGTGGCCAAGAGACCCAGTACTTC. The J gene is TRBJ2-5, the V gene TRBV5-1; the D is unclear. V was trimmed by 1 base and J by 1 base, leaving 14 bases between them. CDR3 length: 16 amino acids. CDR1 is SGHRS, CDR2 YFSETQ, per germline.

J is TRBJ1-1 and V is TRBV30; D gene unclear. V lost 0 bases and J 2 bases, leaving 7 bases between the germline ends. The V gene's germline CDR1 is GTSNPN and CDR2 SVGIG (reference sequence). The CDR3 contains 13 residues. In nucleotides, the CDR3 is TGTGCCTGGAGTGTACGGGGAAACACTGAAGCTTTCTTT. Protein sequence: CAWSVRGNTEAFF.

This clonotype has only a few counts. The rearrangement joins TRBV10-3 to TRBJ1-2; maybe TRBD1 (5 bases). Germline V gene lookup returns CDR1 ENHRY and CDR2 SYGVKD. This CDR3 comprises 13 residues. V gave up 6 bases and J gave up 8 bases, with 16 bases separating them. CDR3 sequence (DNA): TGTGCCATCAGCTTGGACAACTCGAGCGGCTACACCTTC. It yields the protein CAISLDNSSGYTF.

The chain carries TRBV14 and TRBJ2-5; 7 bases agree with TRBD2. The germline gives CDR1 SGHDN, CDR2 FVKESK. After removal of 2 bases from V and 2 bases from J, the junction contained 2 bases not matched to a gene. This CDR3 has 14 residues. The CDR3 DNA is TGTGCCAGCAGCCAACTAGCGGCACAAGAGACCCAGTACTTC. Protein sequence: CASSQLAAQETQYF.

This clonotype came up a few times. The rearrangement uses TRBV7-3 and TRBJ2-1, with TRBD2 as a possible D gene (7 bases). Trimming cost V 4 bases and J 2 bases, with 15 bases left between them. Germline V gene lookup returns CDR1 SGHTA and CDR2 FQGTGA. The CDR3 has 16 residues. CDR3 residues: CASSSLGGDAYNEQFF. The CDR3 coding sequence is TGTGCCAGCAGCTCATTAGGGGGGGACGCCTACAATGAGCAGTTCTTC.

To note about this clonotype: The junction shows a germline mismatch at one end, possibly a read error. CDR3 protein: CTSSLDPRAGGSSGNEQFF. Here the CDR3 DNA reads TGTACCAGCAGTTTAGATCCGCGAGCGGGAGGTAGCTCGGGCAATGAGCAGTTCTTC. The chain uses TRBV2 and TRBJ2-1; 9 bases are a match to TRBD2. The CDR3 totals 19 residues. Per germline, CDR1 SNHLY and CDR2 FYNNEI.

The chain joins TRBV5-1 to TRBJ2-7; 9 nucleotides match TRBD1. This CDR3 has 15 amino acids. V was pared by 4 bases and J by 4 bases, with 9 bases of the junction left unmatched. The V gene's germline CDR1 is SGHRS and CDR2 YFSETQ. CDR3 DNA sequence: TGCGCCAGCAGCCCGGTCGGACAGGGGATTTACGAGCAGTACTTC. This codes for CASSPVGQGIYEQYF.

The V and J genes are TRBV7-9 and TRBJ2-7; 7 positions agree with TRBD1. V trimming: 5 bases; J trimming: 4 bases; junction bases outside the gene matches: 2. Germline V gives CDR1 SEHNR, CDR2 FQNEAQ (reference sequence). CDR3 length equals 12 residues. CDR3 sequence (DNA): TGTGCCAGCAGCAAGACAGGGTACGAGCAGTACTTC. This encodes CASSKTGYEQYF.

This clonotype was recorded a few times. The chain employs TRBV5-4 and TRBJ2-7, with D perhaps assigned TRBD1 or TRBD2 (6 bases each). Germline CDR1 is SGHNT and CDR2 is YYREEE (reference sequence). The V end was cut by 4 bases, the J end by 2 bases, with 19 bases between. The CDR3 consists of 16 residues. CDR3: CASSLRPLGGTYEQYF. DNA for the CDR3: TGTGCCAGCAGCCTCCGTCCCCTAGGGGGGACCTACGAGCAGTACTTC.

This clonotype was found a few times. The chain couples TRBV10-3 to TRBJ2-7; 7 positions agree with TRBD2. J lost 3 bases, V lost 4 bases, and 3 bases had no gene match. Germline CDR1 and CDR2: ENHRY and SYGVKD. CDR3 length equals 13 residues. The CDR3 reads CAISASGDYEQYF. CDR3 DNA: TGTGCCATCAGTGCTAGCGGAGACTACGAGCAGTACTTC.

At least ten counts were recorded for this clonotype. The J gene is TRBJ2-3, the V gene TRBV29-1, with TRBD2 matching over 9 bases. Germline lookup yields CDR1 SQVTM and CDR2 ANQGSEA. This CDR3 is built from 13 residues. V dropped 6 bases and J dropped 6; count of bases not matched to a gene: 7. The CDR3: CSVPPSGMDTQYF. In DNA form, the CDR3 reads TGCAGCGTCCCCCCTAGCGGGATGGATACGCAGTATTTT.

The CDR3 DNA reads TGCGCCAGCAGCCAGCGGGCTAGCGGGACGTATGAGCAGTTCTTC. Translation gives CASSQRASGTYEQFF. The rearrangement uses TRBV4-1 and TRBJ2-1, with 9 positions matching TRBD2. The CDR3 runs 15 residues. Germline V gene sequence: CDR1 MGHRA, CDR2 YSYEKL. Trimming cost V 3 bases and J 8 bases; bases outside gene matches: 8.

This clonotype was recorded many times. V and J are TRBV12-3 or TRBV12-4 and TRBJ2-2, with D unclear. CDR3 size: 15 residues. Trimming took 7 bases from V and 1 from J, leaving 13 bases between them. For the CDR3, the DNA is TGTGCCAGCAATCCCCCACAGTTGAACACCGGGGAGCTGTTTTTT. It yields the protein CASNPPQLNTGELFF.

This clonotype was seen more than once but under ten times. The genes are TRBV20-1 and TRBJ2-3; TRBD2 might be the D (6 bases). The ends were cut back, 6 bases at V and 0 bases at J, with 13 bases in the middle. The CDR3 runs to 14 residues. Per the germline V gene, CDR1 is DFQATT and CDR2 is SNEGSKA (reference sequence). The CDR3 nucleotides are TGCAGTGCCAGGCCCGGGAGTAGCACAGATACGCAGTATTTT. Translated: CSARPGSSTDTQYF.